The source of this T cell receptor (beta chain) is a study of blood T cell repertoires in COVID-19. Study-wide context: Specimens from acute and convalescent COVID-19 originated in the United States, Italy and Spain. T cells, B-cell-depleted T cells, or PBMCs provided the cDNA or gDNA that served as material.

Clones were read by immunoSEQ multiplex PCR, and TCRdb kept only the in-frame ones, dropping some. The repertoire includes 200,000 to 250,000 clones, around 83% of them detected once, and 1.3% sits in the top ten. Germline V CDR1 and CDR2: SGHRS, YFSETQ. This CDR3 spans 16 amino acids. V lost 1 base, J lost 0 bases, and 11 bases lay in between. Participant age was roughly 18 to 100 years, and participants resided in fewer than 30 US areas. Sequenced material: PBMCs or T cells enriched from blood (not recorded which). This chain links TRBV5-1 with TRBJ2-1, with a possible D match to TRBD2 (6 bases). The sequence came from a woman aged 40 to 50 with acute COVID-19. The CDR3 reads CASSLNVGSSYNEQFF. The CDR3 bases are TGCGCCAGCAGCTTGAATGTCGGGAGCTCCTACAATGAGCAGTTCTTC. The full variable domain, in which reference TRBV5-1 and TRBJ2-1 provide the parts outside the CDR3, is KAGVTQTPRYLIKTRGQQVTLSCSPISGHRSVSWYQQTPGQGLQFLFEYFSETQRNKGNFPGRFSGRQFSNSRSEMNVSTLELGDSALYLCASSLNVGSSYNEQFFGPGTRLTVL.